These 24 T cell receptor beta chains were all obtained from the same sample, sequenced in a study of T-cell reconstitution after alpha-beta-depleted transplantation in children. Unique molecular identifiers were incorporated into the prepared TCRbeta library. TCRdb independently ran MiXCR on the PCR reads; one entry per CDR3 protein. Of some 500,000 distinct CDR3 sequences in the sample, roughly 18% are singletons; the top ten hold 2.5% to 3.5%. Sequencing used PBMCs from the stem cell graft donor, obtained from the stem cell graft. These receptors all stem from a human donor who donated a stem cell graft to a child with acute lymphoblastic leukemia.

This sequence joins TRBV5-1 and TRBJ2-5; D is undetermined. Germline V lookup: CDR1 SGHRS, CDR2 YFSETQ. V lost 0 bases to trimming and J lost 2 bases, with 14 bases between them. The CDR3 runs 16 residues. CDR3 sequence reads: CASSLEGQLTQETQYF. The CDR3 DNA sequence: TGCGCCAGCAGCTTGGAGGGTCAGCTTACTCAAGAGACCCAGTACTTC. Combining the CDR3 with reference TRBV5-1 and TRBJ2-5 gives the whole variable domain KAGVTQTPRYLIKTRGQQVTLSCSPISGHRSVSWYQQTPGQGLQFLFEYFSETQRNKGNFPGRFSGRQFSNSRSEMNVSTLELGDSALYLCASSLEGQLTQETQYFGPGTRLLVL.

The V gene is TRBV29-1, the J gene TRBJ2-1; 7 bases map to TRBD1. CDR1 is SQVTM, CDR2 ANQGSEA, per germline. The CDR3 sequence is 14 residues long. Trimming took 2 bases from V and 4 from J; bases not matched to a gene: 5. The CDR3: CSVELADRYNEQFF. For the CDR3, the DNA is TGCAGCGTTGAATTGGCGGACAGGTACAATGAGCAGTTCTTC.

This clonotype has only a few counts. The chain carries TRBV12-3 or TRBV12-4 and TRBJ2-2; D is perhaps TRBD1 (5 bases). CDR3 length: 15 amino acids. Trimming pared 7 bases from V and 3 bases from J, leaving 15 bases between. Written as DNA, the CDR3 is TGTGCCAGCACCCCCGCACAGGTGTACACCGGGGAGCTGTTTTTT. Protein: CASTPAQVYTGELFF.

The chain uses TRBV27 and TRBJ2-3, with D tentatively TRBD2 (5 bases). In germline, CDR1 is MNHEY, CDR2 SMNVEV (reference sequence). CDR3 length: 15 amino acids. The germline V and J ends were trimmed by 2 bases and 5 bases, with 14 bases remaining between them. CDR3 amino acids: CASSLTGDSGDTQYF. The DNA of the CDR3 is TGTGCCAGCAGTTTAACCGGGGATTCTGGAGATACGCAGTATTTT.

This chain connects TRBV27 to TRBJ2-6; 7 bases agree with TRBD1. Germline CDR1 reads MNHEY; CDR2 reads SMNVEV (reference sequence). The V and J ends lost 6 bases and 0 bases, in that order; junction bases with no gene match: 11. This CDR3 region has 18 residues. CDR3 bases: TGTGCCAGCAGAAAAGGGACAGTTCCCCACTCTGGGGCCAACGTCCTGACTTTC. Its translation: CASRKGTVPHSGANVLTF. The variable domain in full, with the rest retrieved from reference TRBV27 and TRBJ2-6, is EAQVTQNPRYLITVTGKKLTVTCSQNMNHEYMSWYRQDPGLGLRQIYYSMNVEVTDKGDVPEGYKVSRKEKRNFPLILESPSPNQTSLYFCASRKGTVPHSGANVLTFGAGSRLTVL.

V usage is TRBV4-1 and J usage is TRBJ1-2, with a possible D match to TRBD1 (6 bases). Between the trimmed V and J ends, which lost 1 base and 2 bases, there was a span of 8 bases. The CDR3 covers 14 residues. Germline V gives CDR1 MGHRA, CDR2 YSYEKL. This CDR3 is CASSQVRGNYGYTF. In DNA form, the CDR3 reads TGCGCCAGCAGCCAAGTAAGGGGGAACTATGGCTACACCTTC.

The chain links TRBV20-1 to TRBJ2-7; possibly TRBD2 for D (6 bases). The germline gives CDR1 DFQATT, CDR2 SNEGSKA (reference sequence). This CDR3 region has 13 residues. CDR3: CSYEGTGSYEQYF. The CDR3 DNA is TGCAGCTATGAGGGTACCGGGAGCTACGAGCAGTACTTC.

This chain joins TRBV18 and TRBJ1-4; D is ambiguous. The CDR3 spans 15 residues. Looked up from germline, CDR1 is KGHSH and CDR2 is LQKENI. V gave up 2 bases and J gave up 4 bases, with 11 bases separating them. The CDR3 DNA sequence: TGTGCCAGCTCACCAGTTACAGCCATTAATGAAAAACTGTTTTTT. Amino acids: CASSPVTAINEKLFF.

J is TRBJ1-4 and V is TRBV5-1, with D perhaps matching TRBD1 (6 bases). Trimming took 4 bases from V and 4 from J, leaving 20 bases between them. Germline CDR1 SGHRS, CDR2 YFSETQ. The length of the CDR3 is 17 residues. The CDR3 is CASSPSGATPFNEKLFF. In nucleotides, the CDR3 is TGCGCCAGCAGCCCCTCAGGGGCTACTCCATTTAATGAAAAACTGTTTTTT. Filled out from reference TRBV5-1 and TRBJ1-4, the complete variable domain reads KAGVTQTPRYLIKTRGQQVTLSCSPISGHRSVSWYQQTPGQGLQFLFEYFSETQRNKGNFPGRFSGRQFSNSRSEMNVSTLELGDSALYLCASSPSGATPFNEKLFFGSGTQLSVL.

This clonotype was seen a handful of times. The chain has TRBV15 and TRBJ2-3; D is unclear. This CDR3 contains 17 residues. The germline gives CDR1 LNHNV, CDR2 YYDKDF (reference sequence). Trimming stripped 0 bases from V and 0 bases from J, with 13 bases between. CDR3 sequence (DNA): TGTGCCACCAGCAGAGAGGGCCGGGTAACTAGCACAGATACGCAGTATTTT. Translation: CATSREGRVTSTDTQYF.

This clonotype was picked up a small number of times. The J gene is TRBJ1-5, the V gene TRBV7-9; 8 bases fit TRBD1. Germline loops: CDR1 SEHNR, CDR2 FQNEAQ (reference sequence). The CDR3 has 14 amino acids. The V segment lost 5 bases and the J segment 7 bases; nucleotides outside the gene matches: 7. In DNA form, the CDR3 reads TGTGCCAGCAGCCCAGGGGGCGCGGGGCAGCCCCAGCATTTT. It translates to CASSPGGAGQPQHF.

This clonotype was found a few times. The rearrangement joins TRBV12-3 or TRBV12-4 to TRBJ2-7; possible D gene TRBD1, 6 bases. The CDR3 contains 15 residues. V was trimmed by 3 bases and J by 2 bases, leaving 14 bases between them. The CDR3 sequence: CASSFSTGGPYEQYF. CDR3 coding DNA: TGTGCCAGCAGTTTTTCGACAGGAGGTCCCTACGAGCAGTACTTC.

This sequence joins TRBV6-5 and TRBJ2-7; no firm D call. V lost 0 bases, J lost 5 bases, and 14 bases lay in between. Germline CDR1 and CDR2: MNHEY and SVGAGI. The CDR3 covers 15 residues. This CDR3 reads CASSYSKLQSNEQYF. The CDR3 nucleotides are TGTGCCAGCAGTTACTCGAAGTTACAGTCGAACGAGCAGTACTTC.

V is TRBV7-6 and J is TRBJ2-2; no clear D. The V end lost 0 bases, the J end lost 5 bases, and 7 bases lay between the germline ends. CDR3 length: 14 amino acids. CDR1 is SGHVS, CDR2 FNYEAQ, per germline. Here the CDR3 reads CASSLAMGTGELFF. The CDR3 region has the DNA TGTGCCAGCAGCTTAGCGATGGGGACCGGGGAGCTGTTTTTT.

This clonotype showed up just a few times. The chain couples TRBV19 to TRBJ2-1, with 13 nucleotides matching TRBD2. Germline V gene data show CDR1 as LNHDA and CDR2 as SQIVND (reference sequence). After removal of 4 bases from V and 1 base from J, the junction contained 4 bases not matched to a gene. There are 17 residues in the CDR3. The CDR3 protein is CASSSTSGRASYNEQFF. CDR3 bases: TGTGCCAGTAGTAGTACTAGCGGGAGGGCGTCCTACAATGAGCAGTTCTTC.

The chain has TRBV5-1 and TRBJ2-1; D call uncertain. Germline CDR1 is SGHRS and CDR2 is YFSETQ. This CDR3 region has 12 residues. Trimming removed 6 bases from V and 8 bases from J, with 12 bases in between. CDR3 in DNA: TGCGCCAGCACCGGCACGGGCCATGAGCAGTTCTTC. It translates to CASTGTGHEQFF.

This clonotype was found a few times. The chain carries TRBV12-3 or TRBV12-4 and TRBJ2-1, with D perhaps matching TRBD2 (5 bases). V lost 5 bases, J lost 8 bases, and 16 bases lay in between. The CDR3 runs 14 residues. CDR3 sequence: CASSHLGLSDEQFF. CDR3 nucleotide sequence: TGTGCCAGCAGTCACCTCGGACTCTCCGATGAGCAGTTCTTC.

J is TRBJ2-2 and V is TRBV29-1; no clear D gene. Germline lookup yields CDR1 SQVTM and CDR2 ANQGSEA. The V end lost 5 bases, the J end lost 4 bases, and 8 bases lay between the germline ends. The CDR3 totals 12 residues. CDR3 residues: CSVQRVTGELFF. CDR3 coding DNA: TGCAGCGTTCAAAGGGTCACCGGGGAGCTGTTTTTT.

This sequence joins TRBV20-1 and TRBJ2-3, with D perhaps being TRBD1 or TRBD2 (5 bases each). Germline values: CDR1 DFQATT, CDR2 SNEGSKA (reference sequence). This CDR3 contains 14 residues. V lost 6 bases and J 2 bases, leaving 15 bases between the germline ends. The chain's CDR3 is CSAISGTFTDTQYF. Written as DNA, the CDR3 is TGCAGTGCCATATCCGGGACCTTCACAGATACGCAGTATTTT.

The chain carries TRBV29-1 and TRBJ1-3; D not resolved. Germline CDR1 is SQVTM and CDR2 is ANQGSEA. CDR3 length equals 13 residues. V was shortened by 0 bases and J by 6 bases, with 9 bases between the two germline ends. CDR3 sequence (DNA): TGCAGCGTTGAAGACGGAGACCTAAACACCATATATTTT. Its translation: CSVEDGDLNTIYF.

The chain uses TRBV4-1 and TRBJ1-1, with D unclear. The CDR3 consists of 16 residues. Germline V gives CDR1 MGHRA, CDR2 YSYEKL. V was clipped by 1 base and J by 2 bases, with 14 bases between them. The CDR3 coding sequence is TGCGCCAGCAGCCAAGTAGTTTTAGGGTTAAACACTGAAGCTTTCTTT. Amino acid sequence: CASSQVVLGLNTEAFF.

The chain combines TRBV27 with TRBJ1-2, with TRBD1 matching 9 bases. V lost 3 bases, J lost 2 bases, and 10 bases stayed unmatched. Per germline, CDR1 MNHEY and CDR2 SMNVEV (reference sequence). This CDR3 has 17 amino acids. Written as DNA, the CDR3 is TGTGCCAGCAGTTTTTCCTCCGGGACAGGGACCAACTATGGCTACACCTTC. The encoded protein is CASSFSSGTGTNYGYTF.

This chain joins TRBV12-3 or TRBV12-4 and TRBJ2-1; 10 nucleotides align to TRBD2. V shed 5 bases, J shed 8 bases, and the junction held 15 bases outside the gene matches. The CDR3 contains 17 residues. The CDR3 sequence: CASSPTGGLAGADEQFF. In DNA form, the CDR3 reads TGTGCCAGCAGTCCCACGGGGGGGCTAGCGGGAGCAGATGAGCAGTTCTTC.

The V call is TRBV20-1, the J call TRBJ2-1; TRBD2 agrees at 7 bases. This CDR3 is built from 14 residues. Trimming at V came to 6 bases and at J to 7 bases, leaving 12 bases not matched to a gene. Germline CDR1 is DFQATT and CDR2 is SNEGSKA (reference sequence). The DNA for the CDR3 is TGCAGTGCGCCGTGGGGGGGAGTCGGGAATGAGCAGTTCTTC. It codes for CSAPWGGVGNEQFF.